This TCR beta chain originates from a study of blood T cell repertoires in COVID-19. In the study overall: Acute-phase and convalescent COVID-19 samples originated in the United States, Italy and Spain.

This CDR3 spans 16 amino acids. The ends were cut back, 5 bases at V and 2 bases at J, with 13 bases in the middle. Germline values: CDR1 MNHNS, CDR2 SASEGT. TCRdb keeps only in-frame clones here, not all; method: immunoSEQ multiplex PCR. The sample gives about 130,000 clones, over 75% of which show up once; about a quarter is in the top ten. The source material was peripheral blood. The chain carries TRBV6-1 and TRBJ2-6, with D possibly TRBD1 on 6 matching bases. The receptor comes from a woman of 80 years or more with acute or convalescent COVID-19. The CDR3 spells CASSKGEGAGANVLTF. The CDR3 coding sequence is TGTGCCAGCAGTAAAGGCGAGGGGGCTGGGGCCAACGTCCTGACTTTC.